This passage covers 30 T cell receptor beta chains from one sample sequenced in a study of blood T cell repertoires in COVID-19. Clones were sequenced by immunoSEQ multiplex PCR, and TCRdb holds only the in-frame ones, with some missing. There are about 18,000 clones in the sample; 90% to 95% occur only once, and 7.2% lies in the top ten. Sequencing was performed on peripheral blood. The receptors here all came from a human donor in a cohort sampled during active COVID-19.

This chain joins TRBV29-1 and TRBJ1-5; 7 bases match TRBD1. Germline CDR1 is SQVTM and CDR2 is ANQGSEA. This CDR3 spans 13 amino acids. After removal of 4 bases from V and 6 bases from J, the junction contained 6 bases not matched to a gene. The CDR3 spells CSVGNRGGQPQHF. In DNA, the CDR3 is TGCAGCGTTGGAAACAGGGGTGGTCAGCCCCAGCATTTT.

This clone was seen a handful of times. The chain links TRBV7-6 to TRBJ2-1, with 7 nucleotides matching TRBD2. The CDR3 extends over 17 amino acids. With V trimmed by 1 base and J by 9 bases, 15 bases remained unmatched. CDR1 SGHVS and CDR2 FNYEAQ come from the germline V gene. The CDR3 bases are TGTGCCAGCAGCTTAGGGGACGCGGGGGTCCCCGCTAGTGAGCAGTTCTTC. As protein: CASSLGDAGVPASEQFF.

V is TRBV6-6 and J is TRBJ2-3, with 11 bases aligning to TRBD2. The CDR3 loop spans 15 amino acids. Germline loops: CDR1 MNHNY, CDR2 SVGAGI (reference sequence). The V gene end was trimmed by 6 bases and the J gene end by 8 bases; junction bases not matched to a gene: 10. In DNA form, the CDR3 reads TGTGCCAGCAGCCCTAGACTAGCGGGGTCGGGTACGCAGTATTTT. This encodes CASSPRLAGSGTQYF.

The V gene is TRBV19, the J gene TRBJ2-3, with D perhaps matching TRBD1 (6 bases). The CDR3 spans 15 residues. Germline loops: CDR1 LNHDA, CDR2 SQIVND (reference sequence). V was shortened by 3 bases and J by 3 bases, with 13 bases between the two germline ends. CDR3 bases: TGTGCCAGTAGTATTAATACAGGGAAGACAGATACGCAGTATTTT. Its translation: CASSINTGKTDTQYF.

This clone was found a few times. This chain connects TRBV11-3 to TRBJ2-2; D possibly corresponds to TRBD2 (6 bases). CDR3 length equals 16 residues. Germline assignment: CDR1 SGHNT and CDR2 YENEEA. Trimming took 0 bases from V and 4 from J, leaving 12 bases between them. The CDR3 reads CASSLDAGPVTGELFF. The CDR3 coding sequence is TGTGCCAGCAGCTTAGACGCGGGGCCGGTCACCGGGGAGCTGTTTTTT.

This rearrangement joins TRBV5-4 to TRBJ1-4; 7 bases agree with TRBD1. The CDR3 length is 15 residues. Trimming removed 4 bases from V and 0 bases from J; junction bases left unmatched: 3. Germline V lookup: CDR1 SGHNT, CDR2 YYREEE (reference sequence). The DNA for the CDR3 is TGTGCCAGCAGCCCCGGGACAGCAACTAATGAAAAACTGTTTTTT. Encoded protein: CASSPGTATNEKLFF.

This sequence joins TRBV14 and TRBJ2-2, with TRBD1 matching over 9 bases. Germline CDR1 and CDR2: SGHDN and FVKESK. The CDR3 has 18 amino acids. V was pared by 0 bases and J by 6 bases, with 11 bases of the junction left unmatched. This CDR3 is CASSQEGIWDREAGELFF. In DNA form, the CDR3 reads TGTGCCAGCAGCCAAGAGGGAATTTGGGACAGGGAAGCCGGGGAGCTGTTTTTT.

The chain is built from TRBV5-6 and TRBJ1-2; 11 bases fit TRBD1. CDR1 is SGHDT, CDR2 YYEEEE, per germline. V gave up 4 bases and J gave up 3 bases; unmatched junction bases: 5. This CDR3 has 15 residues. CDR3 sequence: CASSPMGQGDYGYTF. In nucleotides, the CDR3 is TGTGCCAGCAGCCCGATGGGACAGGGGGACTATGGCTACACCTTC.

The rearrangement uses TRBV30 and TRBJ2-4, with 7 bases matching TRBD1. Trimming removed 3 bases from V and 6 bases from J; junction bases left unmatched: 5. The CDR3 is made up of 13 amino acids. CDR1 and CDR2 (germline): GTSNPN, SVGIG (reference sequence). As DNA, the CDR3 is TGTGCCTGGAGGGCCGGGACAGCAAACATTCAGTACTTC. It encodes CAWRAGTANIQYF.

The chain carries TRBV27 and TRBJ2-5; 11 bases are shared with TRBD2. This CDR3 region has 15 residues. Trimming cost V 2 bases and J 4 bases; bases outside gene matches: 3. The germline CDR1 and CDR2 sequences are MNHEY and SMNVEV (reference sequence). CDR3 amino acids: CASSLALAGVETQYF. The CDR3 DNA sequence: TGTGCCAGCAGTTTAGCACTAGCGGGAGTAGAGACCCAGTACTTC.

V is TRBV10-3 and J is TRBJ2-2; 11 positions agree with TRBD2. Germline values: CDR1 ENHRY, CDR2 SYGVKD. The CDR3 runs to 14 residues. Unmatched junction bases numbered 5, after V lost 9 bases and J lost 5 bases. The CDR3 spells CAILAGGGTGELFF. In nucleotides, the CDR3 is TGTGCCATTTTAGCGGGAGGGGGAACCGGGGAGCTGTTTTTT.

V gene TRBV11-3 combines with J gene TRBJ1-2, with 7 positions matching TRBD1. The CDR3 length is 14 residues. The germline V gene encodes CDR1 SGHNT and CDR2 YENEEA. With 5 bases clipped from V and 3 bases from J, the junction kept 6 bases outside the gene matches. CDR3 nucleotides: TGTGCCAGCAGCCCAGACGGGACAGACTATGGCTACACCTTC. Translating gives CASSPDGTDYGYTF.

The CDR3 region is CASSSRAGGTDTQYF. Written as DNA, the CDR3 is TGTGCCAGCAGTTCCAGAGCGGGGGGCACAGATACGCAGTATTTT. The rearrangement uses TRBV27 and TRBJ2-3; TRBD2 aligns across 8 bases. From germline, CDR1 is MNHEY and CDR2 SMNVEV (reference sequence). The J segment lost 1 base and the V segment lost 4 bases, leaving 4 bases of the junction unmatched. The CDR3 contains 15 residues.

The gene calls are TRBV4-1 and TRBJ1-6, with D possibly TRBD1 on 5 matching bases. The CDR3 extends over 20 amino acids. Per the germline V gene, CDR1 is MGHRA and CDR2 is YSYEKL. The V and J ends lost 0 bases and 0 bases respectively, with 18 bases between them. The CDR3 region is CASSQDLGGLAPSYNSPLHF. In nucleotides, the CDR3 is TGCGCCAGCAGCCAAGATCTCGGGGGTTTAGCCCCCTCCTATAATTCACCCCTCCACTTT.

This chain links TRBV9 with TRBJ2-7; possible D gene TRBD2, 6 bases. Germline-derived CDR1 and CDR2 are SGDLS and YYNGEE. The ends were cut back, 0 bases at V and 0 bases at J, with 10 bases in the middle. The CDR3 covers 15 residues. This chain's CDR3 is CASSVVPSASYEQYF. CDR3 coding DNA: TGTGCCAGCAGCGTAGTGCCTAGCGCCTCCTACGAGCAGTACTTC.

CDR3: CASSYLVGTGYEQYF. In DNA form, the CDR3 reads TGTGCCAGCAGTTACCTGGTGGGGACAGGGTACGAGCAGTACTTC. The chain uses TRBV6-6 and TRBJ2-7, with TRBD1 identical over 9 bases. Germline V gene data show CDR1 as MNHNY and CDR2 as SVGAGI (reference sequence). The CDR3 totals 15 residues. Unmatched junction bases numbered 6, after V lost 2 bases and J lost 4 bases.

A note on this clone: An end of the junction does not agree with germline; a read error may underlie this. The CDR3, as DNA: TGTGCCAGCAGCCTAGAGACTAGCGGGGTCGGTGAGCAGTTCTTC. It is translated as CASSLETSGVGEQFF. The rearrangement joins TRBV11-3 to TRBJ2-1, with 11 nucleotides matching TRBD2. Germline CDR1 and CDR2: SGHNT and YENEEA. The CDR3 runs to 15 residues.

The V and J genes are TRBV7-2 and TRBJ2-5; 8 bases are a match to TRBD2. The CDR3 covers 15 residues. The V gene's germline CDR1 is SGHTA and CDR2 FQGNSA. Losses at the gene ends were 0 bases for V and 5 bases for J; bases not matched to a gene: 5. The CDR3 nucleotides read TGTGCCAGCAGCTTAGCGGGGCGGGAGGTCGAGACCCAGTACTTC. The encoded protein is CASSLAGREVETQYF.

The CDR3 sequence: CASSSGQIAKNIQYF. CDR3 DNA: TGTGCCAGCAGCTCGGGACAGATAGCCAAAAACATTCAGTACTTC. V usage is TRBV7-2 and J usage is TRBJ2-4; 7 bases agree with TRBD1. Per germline, CDR1 SGHTA and CDR2 FQGNSA. V shed 4 bases, J shed 0 bases, and the junction held 3 bases outside the gene matches. The CDR3 has 15 amino acids.

The J gene is TRBJ2-3, the V gene TRBV7-8; the match to TRBD2 covers 9 bases. Germline V CDR1 and CDR2: SGHVS, FQNEAQ. J lost 3 bases, V lost 1 base, and 5 bases had no gene match. CDR3 length: 16 residues. The CDR3 sequence: CASSLGSGRLTDTQYF. CDR3 sequence (DNA): TGTGCCAGCAGCTTAGGTAGCGGGAGATTGACAGATACGCAGTATTTT.

This chain uses TRBV12-5 with TRBJ2-3; D remains ambiguous. Trimming took 1 base from V and 7 from J, leaving 12 bases between them. Germline CDR1 LGHNT, CDR2 FRNRAP. The CDR3 sequence is 14 residues long. The CDR3 DNA reads TGTGCTAGTGGTTTGGGGGTTCCGAGGTATACGCAGTATTTT. Protein: CASGLGVPRYTQYF. Using reference TRBV12-5 and TRBJ2-3 for the parts outside the CDR3, the full variable domain is DARVTQTPRHKVTEMGQEVTMRCQPILGHNTVFWYRQTMMQGLELLAYFRNRAPLDDSGMPKDRFSAEMPDATLATLKIQPSEPRDSAVYFCASGLGVPRYTQYFGPGTRLTVL.

V is TRBV28 and J is TRBJ1-1, with TRBD1 as a possible D gene (6 bases). V was cut by 10 bases and J by 5 bases, with 26 bases left in between. Germline V gene lookup returns CDR1 MDHEN and CDR2 SYDVKM. The CDR3 has 16 residues. The CDR3 reads CATRAAGKGEFTEAFF. DNA for the CDR3: TGTGCCACCAGGGCCGCTGGGAAGGGGGAGTTTACTGAAGCTTTCTTT.

Details on this clone: An end of the junction differs from the germline gene, which may be a read error. V usage is TRBV7-8 and J usage is TRBJ2-7; TRBD2 might be the D (5 bases). CDR1 is SGHVS, CDR2 FQNEAQ, per germline. The CDR3 totals 15 residues. CDR3 residues: CASSLSGRTVYAQYF. CDR3 nucleotides: TGTGCCAGCAGCTTATCGGGTCGGACTGTTTACGCGCAGTACTTC.

The chain uses TRBV5-6 and TRBJ2-1, with 9 bases matching TRBD2. The germline gives CDR1 SGHDT, CDR2 YYEEEE. J gave up 4 bases and V 4 bases, and 9 bases lay outside the gene matches. CDR3 length equals 16 residues. CDR3 loop: CASSLSTSGHYNEQFF. The CDR3 coding sequence is TGTGCCAGCAGCCTCTCGACTAGCGGACATTACAATGAGCAGTTCTTC.

The chain has TRBV5-4 and TRBJ2-5; unclear D gene. Per germline, CDR1 SGHNT and CDR2 YYREEE (reference sequence). V lost 1 base and J 5 bases, leaving 3 bases between the germline ends. This CDR3 has 11 amino acids. The CDR3 DNA is TGTGCCAGCAGCTTGCTGGAGACCCAGTACTTC. Its protein product is CASSLLETQYF.

This chain joins TRBV6-5 and TRBJ1-2, with a possible D match to TRBD1 (6 bases). V was shortened by 2 bases and J by 2 bases, with 12 bases between the two germline ends. Germline CDR1 is MNHEY and CDR2 is SVGAGI. This CDR3 comprises 15 residues. The CDR3 region is CASSYRGAGNYGYTF. Written as DNA, the CDR3 is TGTGCCAGCAGTTACCGGGGGGCTGGAAACTATGGCTACACCTTC.

The rearrangement uses TRBV6-5 and TRBJ2-1; 10 nucleotides agree with TRBD1. The CDR3 loop spans 15 amino acids. Germline trimming cut 2 bases from V and 10 bases from J; bases unmatched to any gene: 8. From germline, CDR1 is MNHEY and CDR2 SVGAGI. The CDR3 region has the DNA TGTGCCAGCAGTTACCCGACAGGGGGCAAGTGGGAGCAGTTCTTC. This codes for CASSYPTGGKWEQFF.

The genes are TRBV2 and TRBJ2-2, with no clear D. The CDR3 is made up of 13 amino acids. CDR1 and CDR2 from the germline V gene are SNHLY and FYNNEI. Trimming took off 6 bases at V and 5 bases at J, with 10 bases between the two ends. The CDR3 is CASRQKVTGELFF. The CDR3 DNA reads TGTGCCAGCAGACAGAAAGTTACCGGGGAGCTGTTTTTT.

This clone was recorded once. The chain is built from TRBV27 and TRBJ2-4; tentatively, D is TRBD2 (5 bases). Trimming left V 2 bases short and J 9 bases short, with 11 bases between. CDR1 is MNHEY, CDR2 SMNVEV, per germline (reference sequence). The CDR3 totals 13 residues. The CDR3 is CASSLREWGIQYF. The CDR3 DNA reads TGTGCCAGCAGTTTAAGGGAGTGGGGCATTCAGTACTTC.

V gene TRBV5-8 combines with J gene TRBJ1-2; D remains ambiguous. The V gene lost 0 bases and the J gene lost 4 bases, with 19 bases spanning the gap. The CDR3 loop spans 17 amino acids. CDR1 is SGHTS, CDR2 YDEGEE, per germline. The CDR3 DNA sequence: TGTGCCAGCAGCTTGGGAAATCAACGGTACCATACCTATGGCTACACCTTC. Protein product: CASSLGNQRYHTYGYTF.